This is a list of T cell receptor beta chains from one sample in a study of blood T cells in healthy people across ages. TCRdb analysed the 5' RACE reads with MiXCR anew, one entry per CDR3 protein. The sample contains 1.5 million to 2 million distinct CDR3 sequences, around 42% of which appear only once. Sequences were obtained from blood. These receptors all come from a human donor in good health. CDR3s include the opening cysteine and the closing phenylalanine or tryptophan. The D gene is left open where the match is weak. The listing skips clone size in some rows; elsewhere it reads once, few, many or a size class.

d_call: TRBD1; j_call: TRBJ1-1; clone_size: -; v_call: TRBV5-1; cdr3_nt: TGCGCCAGCAGCTTGGGGCCGGACAGGGTGAACACTGAAGCTTTCTTT; cdr3_aa: CASSLGPDRVNTEAFF
d_call: -; j_call: TRBJ2-7; clone_size: -; v_call: TRBV2; cdr3_nt: TGTGCCAGCAGAACGGGACGCCTAAACTACGAGCAGTACTTC; cdr3_aa: CASRTGRLNYEQYF
d_call: -; j_call: TRBJ2-1; clone_size: few; v_call: TRBV6-1; cdr3_nt: TGTGCCAGCAGGGTTATACAGGACAGCTCCTACAATGAGCAGTTCTTC; cdr3_aa: CASRVIQDSSYNEQFF
d_call: -; j_call: TRBJ1-1; clone_size: -; v_call: TRBV2; cdr3_nt: TGTGCCAGCAGTGAAACCCACGGGAACACTGAAGCTTTCTTT; cdr3_aa: CASSETHGNTEAFF
d_call: -; j_call: TRBJ2-5; clone_size: -; v_call: TRBV4-3; cdr3_nt: TGCACCAGCAGCCAAGTAGGGGAGGAGACCCAGTACTTC; cdr3_aa: CTSSQVGEETQYF
d_call: -; j_call: TRBJ2-1; clone_size: -; v_call: TRBV24-1; cdr3_nt: TGTGCCACCAGTGAGCGGAATGAGCAGTTCTTC; cdr3_aa: CATSERNEQFF
d_call: -; j_call: TRBJ2-3; clone_size: -; v_call: TRBV25-1; cdr3_nt: -; cdr3_aa: CASSEYFGDLQPRTDTQYF
d_call: -; j_call: TRBJ1-5; clone_size: -; v_call: TRBV28; cdr3_nt: TGTGCCAGCAGTCGGTCCACCAGCCTCCTAAGCAATCAGCCCCAGCATTTT; cdr3_aa: CASSRSTSLLSNQPQHF
d_call: TRBD1; j_call: TRBJ2-1; clone_size: few; v_call: TRBV4-2; cdr3_nt: TGTGCCAGCAGCAACCAGGGGGCGAGTAACCGAAATGAGCAGTTCTTC; cdr3_aa: CASSNQGASNRNEQFF
d_call: TRBD2; j_call: TRBJ2-1; clone_size: few; v_call: TRBV7-8; cdr3_nt: TGTGCCAGCAGCCTATTCACCGGGACTAGCGGGGGGAGATATGAGCAGTTCTTC; cdr3_aa: CASSLFTGTSGGRYEQFF
d_call: -; j_call: TRBJ2-5; clone_size: many; v_call: TRBV7-2; cdr3_nt: TGTGCCAGCAGCCCGAGGACTCCCTTCGAGACCCAGTACTTC; cdr3_aa: CASSPRTPFETQYF
d_call: -; j_call: TRBJ1-2; clone_size: -; v_call: TRBV7-2; cdr3_nt: TGTGCCAGCAGCTTAGGGGAAGGGATTGGCTACACCTTC; cdr3_aa: CASSLGEGIGYTF
d_call: TRBD2; j_call: TRBJ2-7; clone_size: once; v_call: TRBV9; cdr3_nt: TGTGCCTGCAGCCCCCGGGGACTAGCGGGAACCTACGAGCAGTACTTC; cdr3_aa: CACSPRGLAGTYEQYF
d_call: -; j_call: TRBJ2-3; clone_size: -; v_call: TRBV7-2; cdr3_nt: TGTACCAGCAGCTTACAGGGAACAGATACGCAGTATTTT; cdr3_aa: CTSSLQGTDTQYF
d_call: -; j_call: TRBJ2-7; clone_size: many; v_call: TRBV3-1; cdr3_nt: TGCGCCAGCAGCCAGGGTACCTACGAGCAGTACTTC; cdr3_aa: CASSQGTYEQYF